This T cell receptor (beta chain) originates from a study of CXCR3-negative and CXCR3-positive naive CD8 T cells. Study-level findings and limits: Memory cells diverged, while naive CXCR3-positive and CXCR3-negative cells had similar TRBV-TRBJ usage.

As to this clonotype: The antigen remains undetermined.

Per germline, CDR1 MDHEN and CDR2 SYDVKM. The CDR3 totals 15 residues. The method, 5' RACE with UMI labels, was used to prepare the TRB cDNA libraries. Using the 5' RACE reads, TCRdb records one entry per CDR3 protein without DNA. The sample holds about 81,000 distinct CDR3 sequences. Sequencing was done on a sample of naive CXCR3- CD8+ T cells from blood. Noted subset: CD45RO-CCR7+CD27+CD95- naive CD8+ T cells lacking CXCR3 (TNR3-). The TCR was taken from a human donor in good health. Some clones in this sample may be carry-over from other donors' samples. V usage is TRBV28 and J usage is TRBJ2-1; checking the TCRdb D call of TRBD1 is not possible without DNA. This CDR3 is CASSLPGQGDNEQFF.